This section outlines one T cell receptor (beta chain) sequence together with its context. Antigen: not known. This CDR3 has 15 amino acids. The germline gives CDR1 LGHNA, CDR2 YSLEER. Trimming took off 0 bases at V and 5 bases at J, with 10 bases between the two ends. The sample is drawn from a study of shared clonotypes between healthy human individuals. Whole-study results and caveats: An effect of sequencing depth on clonotype sharing among donors was expected. The study generally estimated greater richness for naive than memory subsets.

Produced via immunoSEQ multiplex PCR; TCRdb's table is partial and in-frame only. The table has more than 1.2 million clones, approximately 98.5% seen once. The clonotype comes from a man aged 25 to 45 in good health. The chain uses TRBV4-3 and TRBJ2-2, with unresolved D. The sequencing input was naive CD4+ T cells sorted from blood. As for subset: CD45RA+ positively selected. The CDR3 sequence is CASSQENRNTGELFF. The DNA of the CDR3 is TGCGCCAGCAGCCAAGAGAACCGCAATACCGGGGAGCTGTTTTTT.